These T cell receptor beta chains were read from a single sample in a study of blood T cell repertoires in COVID-19. Data came from immunoSEQ multiplex PCR; TCRdb stores just in-frame clones and leaves some out. The table includes fewer than 130,000 clones, approximately 68% detected once. Sequenced material: peripheral blood. These receptors were taken from a woman in her sixties with acute or convalescent COVID-19. Each CDR3 is given with its conserved first and last residue.

>TRBV29-1|TRBJ1-6
CSVETGALHF
>TRBV19|TRBJ1-2
CASSGQVLYGYTF
>TRBV19|TRBJ1-6
CASSAGTGGGSPLHF
>TRBV27|TRBJ2-7
CASSGGDRTWLQYF
>TRBV7-2|TRBJ2-5
CASSLRSSGLMRFETQYF
>TRBV5-1|TRBJ2-1
CASSRISGGADEQFF
>TRBV3-1/TRBV3-2|TRBJ1-2
CASSQVWGTDGYTF
>TRBV7-9|TRBJ2-7
CASSLGTGRAYEQYF
>TRBV2|TRBJ1-6
CASSDRDSYNSPLHF
>TRBV7-2|TRBJ1-1
CASRQGAGTEAFF
>TRBV12-3/TRBV12-4|TRBJ1-1
CASSYRGRTEAFF
>TRBV27|TRBJ1-2
CASSPRQSFYGYTF
>TRBV18|TRBJ1-1
CASSPSSVRTEAFF